The rows below give T cell receptor beta chains drawn from one sample of a study of T cells in localized non-small cell lung cancer. Clones were read by immunoSEQ multiplex PCR, and TCRdb kept only the in-frame ones, dropping some. The repertoire holds approximately 47,000 clones, with 86% as singletons. The sequencing used PBMCs, collected before any cancer treatment. The receptor source for this set is a man aged 40-75 years with stage II lung adenocarcinoma. Both conserved end residues are part of each CDR3. A D gene is named only where the DNA matches it firmly. Size tells how often a clone was seen (once, few, many) or the class of an expanded clone, and some rows leave it out.

TRBJ1-1 TRBV2 . . CASRGGLLTEAFF TGTGCCAGCAGGGGGGGGCTTCTCACTGAAGCTTTCTTT
TRBJ1-2 TRBV5-6 . . CASSLHPNPDYGYTF TGTGCCAGCAGCCTCCACCCCAACCCGGACTATGGCTACACCTTC
TRBJ1-3 TRBV19 . once CASSITGRRRNTIYF TGTGCCAGTAGTATAACAGGGAGGAGACGGAACACCATATATTTT
TRBJ1-5 TRBV6-1 . . CASSEIGNQPQHF TGTGCCAGCAGTGAGATTGGCAATCAGCCCCAGCATTTT
TRBJ2-3 TRBV11-1 . once CASSPGFRADTQYF TGTGCCAGCAGTCCGGGTTTCAGGGCAGATACGCAGTATTTT
TRBJ2-4 TRBV28 TRBD1 . CASSFSGTDINIQYF TGTGCCAGCAGTTTCTCTGGGACAGACATAAACATTCAGTACTTC
TRBJ1-5 TRBV4-2 . . CASSPRHSYSNQPQHF TGTGCCAGCAGCCCGCGACACTCCTATAGCAATCAGCCCCAGCATTTT
TRBJ1-6 TRBV9 TRBD1 . CASSTGQGANSPLHF TGTGCCAGCAGCACCGGACAGGGGGCTAATTCACCCCTCCACTTT
TRBJ1-5 TRBV6-5 TRBD1 . CASSDRGNQPQHF TGTGCCAGCAGCGACAGGGGGAATCAGCCCCAGCATTTT
TRBJ2-1 TRBV7-3 . . CASSLGLNNEQFF TGTGCCAGCAGCTTAGGGTTAAACAATGAGCAGTTCTTC
TRBJ1-5 TRBV6-5 . . CASSYHRDQPQHF TGTGCCAGCAGTTACCACAGGGATCAGCCCCAGCATTTT
TRBJ2-2 TRBV4-2 TRBD1 . CASSSGQRNTGELFF TGTGCCAGCAGCTCGGGACAGCGGAACACCGGGGAGCTGTTTTTT
TRBJ1-1 TRBV6-1 . . CASSEEGGMTEAFF TGTGCCAGCAGTGAAGAAGGGGGAATGACTGAAGCTTTCTTT
TRBJ1-3 TRBV11-2 . . CASSLGLQKSGNTIYF TGTGCCAGCAGCTTAGGTTTGCAGAAATCTGGAAACACCATATATTTT
TRBJ2-1 TRBV5-1 . . CASSLAGERSNEQFF TGCGCCAGCAGCTTGGCGGGGGAAAGGAGCAATGAGCAGTTCTTC
TRBJ1-1 TRBV6-5 . . CASSYGTANTEAFF TGTGCCAGCAGTTACGGTACAGCTAACACTGAAGCTTTCTTT
TRBJ1-1 TRBV27 . . CASSKQGPLGSEAFF TGTGCCAGCAGTAAACAAGGGCCTCTCGGGTCGGAAGCTTTCTTT
TRBJ1-3 TRBV5-6 . . CASSRTLQISGNTIYF TGTGCCAGCAGCCGCACCCTACAGATCTCTGGAAACACCATATATTTT
TRBJ1-1 TRBV27 . . CASSPNPREVAFF TGTGCCAGCAGTCCAAATCCCCGGGAAGTAGCTTTCTTT
TRBJ2-7 TRBV19 . . CASSPYTGSYEQYF TGTGCCAGTAGTCCCTATACGGGCTCCTACGAGCAGTACTTC
TRBJ2-1 TRBV9 . . CASSVEWTYNEQFF TGTGCCAGCAGCGTAGAGTGGACGTACAATGAGCAGTTCTTC
TRBJ1-1 TRBV28 . . CASKGNTEAFF TGTGCCAGCAAGGGGAACACTGAAGCTTTCTTT
TRBJ1-3 TRBV29-1 . . CSVEGGNTIYF TGCAGCGTTGAGGGGGGAAACACCATATATTTT
TRBJ1-5 TRBV6-1 . . CASSTRSNQPQHF TGTGCCAGCTCAACACGTAGCAATCAGCCCCAGCATTTT
TRBJ1-4 TRBV4-1 . . CASSQDPYSGVDEKLFF TGCGCCAGCAGCCAAGATCCGTACAGTGGTGTCGATGAAAAACTGTTTTTT
TRBJ2-1 TRBV19 TRBD1 . CASSIGSRGRVINEQFF TGTGCCAGTAGTATAGGGTCCAGGGGGCGGGTAATCAATGAGCAGTTCTTC
TRBJ1-2 TRBV29-1 TRBD1 . CSVDGQGGYGYTF TGCAGCGTTGATGGACAGGGAGGCTATGGCTACACCTTC
TRBJ2-3 TRBV5-1 . . CASSLGRTDTQYF TGCGCCAGCAGTCTGGGGAGGACAGATACGCAGTATTTT
TRBJ2-2 TRBV29-1 . . CSVVEQGTTYTGELFF TGCAGCGTTGTAGAACAGGGAACAACGTATACCGGGGAGCTGTTTTTT
TRBJ1-1 TRBV5-5 . . CASSLEGRGRAFF TGTGCCAGCAGCTTGGAAGGGCGGGGCAGAGCTTTCTTT
TRBJ1-2 TRBV7-3 . . CASSQKGYTF TGTGCCAGCAGCCAAAAGGGCTACACCTTC
TRBJ1-4 TRBV11-2 . . CASSLGLRGPIDEKLFF TGTGCCAGCAGCTTAGGCCTAAGAGGCCCTATTGATGAAAAACTGTTTTTT
TRBJ2-6 TRBV5-1 . . CASSLGRQELSGANVLTF TGCGCCAGCAGCTTGGGCCGACAGGAACTCTCTGGGGCCAACGTCCTGACTTTC
TRBJ1-1 TRBV7-8 . . CASSSNRENTEAFF TGTGCCAGCAGCTCTAACAGGGAGAACACTGAAGCTTTCTTT
TRBJ2-5 TRBV28 . . CASRGDRETQYF TGTGCCAGCAGAGGTGACAGGGAGACCCAGTACTTC
TRBJ1-1 TRBV5-1 . few CASSLDKTGPRVLNTEAFF TGCGCCAGCAGCTTGGATAAGACAGGCCCGCGCGTTCTGAACACTGAAGCTTTCTTT
TRBJ1-6 TRBV14 . . CASSQEAKSSPLHF TGTGCCAGCAGCCAAGAGGCAAAATCTTCACCCCTCCACTTT
TRBJ1-6 TRBV19 . . CASSIKGNNSPLHF TGTGCCAGTAGTATAAAGGGTAATAATTCACCCCTCCACTTT
TRBJ2-6 TRBV5-6 . . CASSLAPGGTSGANVLTF TGTGCCAGCAGCTTGGCTCCAGGGGGGACCTCTGGGGCCAACGTCCTGACTTTC
TRBJ1-1 TRBV2 TRBD1 medium-sized CASSRTGSTEAFF TGTGCCAGCAGCCGGACAGGAAGCACTGAAGCTTTCTTT
TRBJ1-2 TRBV25-1 . . CASSEGGLRYGYTF TGTGCCAGCAGTGAAGGGGGCCTACGCTATGGCTACACCTTC
TRBJ2-6 TRBV28 . . CASQGFSSGANVLTF TGTGCCAGCCAGGGGTTTAGCTCTGGGGCCAACGTCCTGACTTTC
TRBJ2-7 TRBV6-1 . once CASSVGGATYEQYF TGTGCCAGCAGTGTGGGCGGGGCAACCTACGAGCAGTACTTC
TRBJ1-3 TRBV4-1 TRBD1 . CASSQVGTVDGNTIYF TGCGCCAGCAGCCAAGTCGGGACAGTGGATGGAAACACCATATATTTT
TRBJ2-1 TRBV9 TRBD2 . CASSGRGLAGLGSSYNEQFF TGTGCCAGCAGCGGACGAGGACTAGCGGGGCTGGGTAGCTCCTACAATGAGCAGTTCTTC
TRBJ1-2 TRBV7-2 . . CASSLGPKEANYGYTF TGTGCCAGCAGCTTGGGCCCCAAGGAGGCTAACTATGGCTACACCTTC
TRBJ1-1 TRBV19 . . CASSVQVMNTEAFF TGTGCCAGTAGTGTACAGGTCATGAACACTGAAGCTTTCTTT
TRBJ2-3 TRBV5-4 . . CASSLMGDTQYF TGTGCCAGCAGCTTGATGGGGGATACGCAGTATTTT
TRBJ2-1 TRBV11-2 . . CASTVGQSSYNEQFF TGTGCCAGCACCGTCGGACAGAGCTCCTACAATGAGCAGTTCTTC
TRBJ1-1 TRBV10-3 . once CAISESRAGTEAFF TGTGCCATCAGTGAGTCAAGGGCGGGCACTGAAGCTTTCTTT
TRBJ1-5 TRBV27 . . CASSLKPGTNQPQHF TGTGCCAGCAGTTTAAAACCAGGCACCAATCAGCCCCAGCATTTT
TRBJ1-4 TRBV6-6 . . CASSPGPGELFF TGTGCCAGCAGTCCCGGACCGGGGGAACTGTTTTTT